The text below deals with one T cell receptor (beta chain). Antigen: not known. One junction end does not reproduce the germline sequence, and a read error may be involved. Unsorted whole blood yielded blood RNA, and germline DNA was extracted as well. No patient had received treatment, and all had chronic HBV infection. About 4.1 milliliters of peripheral blood were drawn preoperatively. The data originate from a study of tumor-infiltrating lymphocytes in primary liver carcinoma. Overall study results and limits: Tumor-adjacent and tumor-blood pairs overlapped less than tumor region pairs did.

A primer in the constant region served to generate TCR beta cDNA from about 480 ng of total RNA. Slightly modified ARM-PCR, run as three nested multiplex PCR rounds, produced the TCR beta libraries. TCRdb redid the calling of the multiplex PCR reads with MiXCR, one entry per CDR3 protein. The data contain about 320,000 distinct CDR3 sequences, 65% of them singletons. This receptor was obtained from a man aged 35 to 55 with primary liver carcinoma and hepatitis B virus infection. The specimen sequenced was peripheral blood.

The CDR3 region has the DNA TGTGCCAGCAGTGTAGGGCGGACCGAGGAGCTGTTTTTT. As protein: CASSVGRTEELFF. This chain joins TRBV12-3 or TRBV12-4 and TRBJ2-2; no clear D. This CDR3 region has 13 residues.